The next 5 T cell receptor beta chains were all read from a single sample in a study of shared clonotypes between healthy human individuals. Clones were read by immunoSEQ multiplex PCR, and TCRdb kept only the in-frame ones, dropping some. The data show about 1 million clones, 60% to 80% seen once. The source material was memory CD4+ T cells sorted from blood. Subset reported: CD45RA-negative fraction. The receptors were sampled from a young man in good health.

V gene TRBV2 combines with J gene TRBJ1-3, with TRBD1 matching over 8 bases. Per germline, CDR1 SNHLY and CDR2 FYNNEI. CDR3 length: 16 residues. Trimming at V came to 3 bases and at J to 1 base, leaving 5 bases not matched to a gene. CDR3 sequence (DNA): TGTGCCAGCAGTGATGGGACAGGCTTTTCTGGAAACACCATATATTTT. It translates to CASSDGTGFSGNTIYF.

The CDR3 protein is CASSHSSGGFNEQFF. In nucleotides, the CDR3 is TGTGCCAGCAGCCATTCGAGCGGGGGGTTTAATGAGCAGTTCTTC. The chain links TRBV25-1 to TRBJ2-1; 9 bases map to TRBD2. Trimming took 6 bases from V and 7 from J; bases not matched to a gene: 10. The CDR3 loop spans 15 amino acids. CDR1 and CDR2 from the germline V gene are MGHDK and SYGVNS. The full variable domain, rest sourced from reference TRBV25-1 and TRBJ2-1, is EADIYQTPRYLVIGTGKKITLECSQTMGHDKMYWYQQDPGMELHLIHYSYGVNSTEKGDLSSESTVSRIRTEHFPLTLESARPSHTSQYLCASSHSSGGFNEQFFGPGTRLTVL.

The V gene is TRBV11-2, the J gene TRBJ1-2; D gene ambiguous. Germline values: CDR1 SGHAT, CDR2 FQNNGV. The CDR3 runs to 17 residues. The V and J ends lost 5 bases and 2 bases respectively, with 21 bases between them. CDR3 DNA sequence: TGTGCCAGCAGCCCCCCTTGGCATGGAGGGCACAACTATGGCTACACCTTC. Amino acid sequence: CASSPPWHGGHNYGYTF.

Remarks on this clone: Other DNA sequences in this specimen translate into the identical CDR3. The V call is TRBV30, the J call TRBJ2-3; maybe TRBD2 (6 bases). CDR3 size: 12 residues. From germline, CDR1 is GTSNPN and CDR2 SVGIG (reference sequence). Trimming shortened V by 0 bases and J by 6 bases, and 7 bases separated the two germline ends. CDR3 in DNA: TGTGCCTGGAGTGTTCTAGCGGATACGCAGTATTTT. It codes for CAWSVLADTQYF.

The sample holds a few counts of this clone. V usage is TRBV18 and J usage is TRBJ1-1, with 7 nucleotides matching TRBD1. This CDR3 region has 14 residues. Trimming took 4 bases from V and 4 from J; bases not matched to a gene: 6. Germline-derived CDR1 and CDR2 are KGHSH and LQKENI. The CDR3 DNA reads TGTGCCAGCTCACTGACAGGGTCCGGCACTGAAGCTTTCTTT. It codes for CASSLTGSGTEAFF.